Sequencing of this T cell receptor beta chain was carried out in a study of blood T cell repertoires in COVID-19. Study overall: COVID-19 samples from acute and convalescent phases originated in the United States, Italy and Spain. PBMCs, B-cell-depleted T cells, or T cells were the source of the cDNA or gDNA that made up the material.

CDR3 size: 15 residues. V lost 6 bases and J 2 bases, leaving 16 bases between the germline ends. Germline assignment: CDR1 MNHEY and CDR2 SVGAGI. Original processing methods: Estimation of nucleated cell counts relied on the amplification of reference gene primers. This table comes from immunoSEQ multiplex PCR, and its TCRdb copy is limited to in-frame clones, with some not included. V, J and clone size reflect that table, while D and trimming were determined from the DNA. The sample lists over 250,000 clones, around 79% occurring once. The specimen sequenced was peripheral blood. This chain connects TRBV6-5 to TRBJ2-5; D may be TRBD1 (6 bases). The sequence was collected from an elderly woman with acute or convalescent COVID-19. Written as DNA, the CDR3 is TGTGCCAGCAGCAAAGCGGAAGGACAGCAAGAGACCCAGTACTTC. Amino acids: CASSKAEGQQETQYF.